Each of the 7 T cell receptor beta chains below was sequenced from the same sample in a study of blood T cell repertoires in COVID-19. Clones were read by immunoSEQ multiplex PCR, and TCRdb kept only the in-frame ones, dropping some. This table has over 70,000 clones, approximately 76% appearing once. Sequences were obtained from peripheral blood. These receptors originate from a man between 70 and 80 years old with active or convalescent COVID-19.

This chain uses TRBV28 with TRBJ1-2; D gene unclear. Per germline, CDR1 MDHEN and CDR2 SYDVKM. The CDR3 totals 12 residues. Trimming pared 2 bases from V and 4 bases from J, leaving 5 bases between. The CDR3 loop is CASSLESYGYTF. CDR3 DNA sequence: TGTGCCAGCAGTTTAGAGAGCTATGGCTACACCTTC.

The chain joins TRBV21-1 to TRBJ2-7; the listed D gene, TRBD2, was not tested against the DNA. TRBV21-1 is given as a pseudogene. There are 16 residues in the CDR3. The CDR3 DNA reads TGTGCCAGCAACCGACCGAACTACCGGGACTTAAACGAGCAGTACTTC. Translated: CASNRPNYRDLNEQYF.

The CDR3 DNA follows: TGTGCCAGCAGCTTGGAGTACAGGGTAGGAGGACAGCCCCAGCATTTT. Translation: CASSLEYRVGGQPQHF. The chain combines TRBV5-5 with TRBJ1-5; TRBD1 might be the D (6 bases). The V gene's germline CDR1 is SGHKS and CDR2 YYEKEE (reference sequence). The CDR3 consists of 16 residues. V was cut by 0 bases and J by 7 bases, with 17 bases left in between. The whole variable domain, remainder taken from reference TRBV5-5 and TRBJ1-5, is DAGVTQSPTHLIKTRGQQVTLRCSPISGHKSVSWYQQVLGQGPQFIFQYYEKEERGRGNFPDRFSARQFPNYSSELNVNALLLGDSALYLCASSLEYRVGGQPQHFGDGTRLSIL.

A word on this clone: An end of the junction does not agree with germline; a read error may underlie this. The V gene is TRBV14, the J gene TRBJ1-6; 7 nucleotides agree with TRBD1. Per the germline V gene, CDR1 is SGHDN and CDR2 is FVKESK. CDR3 length: 17 amino acids. The CDR3 protein is CASSQGRTGALTSPLHF. In nucleotides, the CDR3 is TGTGCCAGCAGTCAAGGGAGGACAGGCGCCTTGACTTCACCCCTCCACTTT.

The chain is built from TRBV21-1 and TRBJ1-4; the table's D call TRBD1 went unverified against the DNA. TRBV21-1 constitutes a pseudogene. The CDR3 length is 10 residues. The CDR3 protein is CASGAEKLFF. The CDR3 region has the DNA TGTGCCAGCGGGGCTGAAAAACTGTTTTTT.

This chain joins TRBV12-3 or TRBV12-4 and TRBJ2-7; D unresolved. The CDR3 extends over 13 amino acids. The V end was cut by 1 base, the J end by 4 bases, with 8 bases between. This CDR3 is CASSLVSRYEQYF. The CDR3, as DNA: TGTGCCAGCAGTTTAGTATCCAGATACGAGCAGTACTTC.

This clone occurred a few times. The rearrangement links TRBV7-9 to TRBJ2-1; TRBD2 aligns across 8 bases. The CDR3 spans 14 residues. V lost 0 bases, J lost 10 bases, and 5 bases stayed unmatched. Looked up from germline, CDR1 is SEHNR and CDR2 is FQNEAQ (reference sequence). CDR3 nucleotides: TGTGCCAGCAGCTTAGCCCCCGTAGCGGGGGAGCAGTTCTTC. It codes for CASSLAPVAGEQFF.